This TCR beta chain was captured in a study of blood T cell repertoires in COVID-19. About the research overall: Sites across the United States, Italy and Spain contributed samples from acute and convalescent COVID-19. From T cells, B-cell-depleted T cells, or PBMCs came the material, which was cDNA or gDNA.

V lost 4 bases to trimming and J lost 2 bases; unmatched junction nucleotides: 5. The CDR3 runs to 14 residues. Germline lookup yields CDR1 SGHKS and CDR2 YYEKEE (reference sequence). This clone has just one count. Methods used by the authors: Estimation of nucleated cell counts relied on the amplification of reference gene primers. The repertoire was sequenced with immunoSEQ multiplex PCR; TCRdb's copy has only in-frame clones and lacks some. V, J and clone size are those of that table, while D and trimming were read from the DNA. The sample consists of about 140,000 clones, around four fifths of them appearing once.

The TCR comes from a human donor in a cohort sampled during active COVID-19. The sequenced sample consisted of peripheral blood. J is TRBJ2-7 and V is TRBV5-5, with 8 bases lining up with TRBD2. Written as DNA, the CDR3 is TGTGCCAGCAGCCCCTCAGCGGGAGCCTACGAGCAGTACTTC. Amino acid sequence: CASSPSAGAYEQYF.